The 23 T cell receptor beta chains below were found in one sample sequenced in a study of blood T cell repertoires in COVID-19. This table comes from immunoSEQ multiplex PCR, and its TCRdb copy is limited to in-frame clones, with some not included. The top ten hold 35% to 45% of the sample, which has around 67,000 clones, 60% to 75% seen once. The sample comprised peripheral blood. The receptor source for this set is a woman between 65 and 79 years old with acute or convalescent COVID-19.

The chain carries TRBV19 and TRBJ1-5, with D perhaps TRBD1 (5 bases). This CDR3 has 15 residues. Germline V lookup: CDR1 LNHDA, CDR2 SQIVND (reference sequence). V was shortened by 3 bases and J by 4 bases, with 13 bases between the two germline ends. This CDR3 reads CASSIKGPRNQPQHF. CDR3 sequence (DNA): TGTGCCAGTAGTATCAAGGGGCCGAGAAATCAGCCCCAGCATTTT.

In this sample, this clone turned up a few times. The chain couples TRBV12-3 or TRBV12-4 to TRBJ2-1; D unclear. The CDR3 has 13 amino acids. Trimming shortened V by 2 bases and J by 10 bases, and 12 bases separated the two germline ends. The chain's CDR3 is CASSLSLSPEQFF. The CDR3 DNA reads TGTGCCAGCAGTTTATCCCTTTCCCCGGAGCAGTTCTTC.

The chain recombines TRBV6-5 with TRBJ1-2; tentatively, D is TRBD1 (6 bases). V dropped 5 bases and J dropped 6 bases, with 13 bases sitting between them. Germline V gene sequence: CDR1 MNHEY, CDR2 SVGAGI. This CDR3 is built from 13 residues. Here the CDR3 DNA reads TGTGCCAGCAGTCCCCAGGGGTGGGATGGCTACACCTTC. Encoded protein: CASSPQGWDGYTF.

The rearrangement links TRBV28 to TRBJ2-1; TRBD2 matches 8 bases. Losses at the gene ends were 2 bases for V and 6 bases for J; bases not matched to a gene: 9. Germline V gene data show CDR1 as MDHEN and CDR2 as SYDVKM. The CDR3 loop spans 16 amino acids. The CDR3 protein is CASSLDQGGRSNEQFF. The DNA of the CDR3 is TGTGCCAGCAGTTTAGATCAAGGCGGGAGGTCCAATGAGCAGTTCTTC. Variable domain in full (rest from reference TRBV28 and TRBJ2-1): DVKVTQSSRYLVKRTGEKVFLECVQDMDHENMFWYRQDPGLGLRLIYFSYDVKMKEKGDIPEGYSVSREKKERFSLILESASTNQTSMYLCASSLDQGGRSNEQFFGPGTRLTVL.

This chain links TRBV7-9 with TRBJ2-7; perhaps TRBD1 as D (6 bases). This CDR3 is built from 13 residues. The V and J ends lost 1 base and 9 bases respectively, with 13 bases between them. Germline CDR1 SEHNR, CDR2 FQNEAQ (reference sequence). CDR3 nucleotides: TGTGCCAGCAGCTTAGGGACAGAGGATTTGCAGTACTTC. Protein product: CASSLGTEDLQYF.

This clone was observed a handful of times. The chain has TRBV7-9 and TRBJ2-2; a weak D match, TRBD2 (6 bases). The CDR3 covers 13 residues. Trimming cost V 5 bases and J 3 bases, with 7 bases left between them. CDR1 is SEHNR and CDR2 is FQNEAQ in the germline V gene (reference sequence). The CDR3 region has the DNA TGTGCCAGCAGCCGGAGGGACACCGGGGAGCTGTTTTTT. This codes for CASSRRDTGELFF.

V gene TRBV2 combines with J gene TRBJ2-5; the match to TRBD1 covers 12 bases. The CDR3 contains 15 residues. Trimming at V came to 6 bases and at J to 4 bases, leaving 6 bases not matched to a gene. Looked up from germline, CDR1 is SNHLY and CDR2 is FYNNEI. CDR3 region: CASRAGTGGRETQYF. Written as DNA, the CDR3 is TGTGCCAGCAGAGCAGGGACAGGGGGCAGAGAGACCCAGTACTTC.

The chain carries TRBV11-1 and TRBJ2-2; D is ambiguous. Per the germline V gene, CDR1 is SGHAT and CDR2 is FQDESV (reference sequence). Trimming cost V 4 bases and J 7 bases, with 13 bases left between them. The CDR3 is 14 amino acids. Written as DNA, the CDR3 is TGTGCCAGCAGCTCGACTTATCGGGTCGGGGAGCTGTTTTTT. It is translated as CASSSTYRVGELFF.

The chain couples TRBV27 to TRBJ2-7, with D hard to call. CDR1 is MNHEY and CDR2 is SMNVEV in the germline V gene (reference sequence). This CDR3 spans 16 amino acids. The V gene lost 4 bases and the J gene lost 2 bases, with 18 bases spanning the gap. Written as DNA, the CDR3 is TGTGCCAGCAGTTCATCTGGCTCTCCAATACCCTACGAGCAGTACTTC. Residues: CASSSSGSPIPYEQYF.

CDR3 DNA: TGTGCCAGCAGCTTGCCGGGAGAAATCGCTGAAGCTTTCTTT. It encodes CASSLPGEIAEAFF. This chain uses TRBV5-6 with TRBJ1-1; the D is unclear. Germline CDR1 reads SGHDT; CDR2 reads YYEEEE. There are 14 residues in the CDR3. V gave up 1 base and J gave up 6 bases, with 13 bases separating them.

The chain joins TRBV7-9 to TRBJ1-1; possible D gene TRBD1, 5 bases. The V end was cut by 5 bases, the J end by 0 bases, with 7 bases between. This CDR3 has 13 amino acids. Per germline, CDR1 SEHNR and CDR2 FQNEAQ (reference sequence). This chain's CDR3 is CASSPGMNTEAFF. CDR3 DNA: TGTGCCAGCAGCCCAGGGATGAACACTGAAGCTTTCTTT.

This rearrangement joins TRBV6-5 to TRBJ2-6, with unresolved D. V was cut by 6 bases and J by 4 bases, with 7 bases left in between. In germline, CDR1 is MNHEY, CDR2 SVGAGI. This CDR3 is built from 13 residues. The DNA for the CDR3 is TGTGCCAGCAGGCCCACAGGGGCCAACGTCCTGACTTTC. Translation: CASRPTGANVLTF.

The V and J genes are TRBV19 and TRBJ2-7, with 10 bases lining up with TRBD1. The germline V gene has CDR1 LNHDA and CDR2 SQIVND (reference sequence). V lost 7 bases, J lost 3 bases, and 9 bases stayed unmatched. CDR3 length: 15 amino acids. The CDR3 nucleotides read TGTGCCAGTAAACCGGGACAGGGGCCGTACTACGAGCAGTACTTC. It is translated as CASKPGQGPYYEQYF.

This sequence joins TRBV7-2 and TRBJ1-1; a possible D gene is TRBD1 (6 bases). Germline V CDR1 and CDR2: SGHTA, FQGNSA. V lost 7 bases and J 6 bases, leaving 12 bases between the germline ends. The CDR3 length is 12 residues. The CDR3 spells CASNWGQAEAFF. CDR3 DNA sequence: TGTGCCAGCAATTGGGGGCAAGCTGAAGCTTTCTTT.

This chain connects TRBV5-1 to TRBJ2-5, with 16 bases matching TRBD2. With V trimmed by 4 bases and J by 4 bases, 10 bases remained unmatched. The CDR3 has 18 residues. Germline V CDR1 and CDR2: SGHRS, YFSETQ. CDR3 nucleotides: TGCGCCAGCAGCACCGGGACTAGCGGGAGGGGTGCCTCAGAGACCCAGTACTTC. Translation gives CASSTGTSGRGASETQYF.

This clone was seen only a few times. This sequence joins TRBV5-8 and TRBJ1-6; 8 bases map to TRBD1. Germline loops: CDR1 SGHTS, CDR2 YDEGEE. This CDR3 has 16 amino acids. J was trimmed by 8 bases and V by 3 bases; bases with no gene match: 10. In nucleotides, the CDR3 is TGTGCCAGCAGCTCACCGGACAGGGTATTAGATTCACCCCTCCACTTT. Encoded protein: CASSSPDRVLDSPLHF.

The chain couples TRBV6-5 to TRBJ2-7; 8 positions agree with TRBD2. This CDR3 has 14 amino acids. The germline gives CDR1 MNHEY, CDR2 SVGAGI. Germline trimming cut 6 bases from V and 5 bases from J; bases unmatched to any gene: 9. The CDR3 nucleotides read TGTGCCAGCAGCCTCGGTAATAGCGGGAACGAGCAGTACTTC. It is translated as CASSLGNSGNEQYF.

The V call is TRBV27, the J call TRBJ2-5, with TRBD2 matching over 7 bases. The CDR3 spans 17 residues. The trim removed 2 bases at V and 4 bases at J, leaving 13 bases unmatched. Germline CDR1 and CDR2: MNHEY and SMNVEV (reference sequence). The CDR3 DNA is TGTGCCAGCAGTTTAAATGGTTGGCGGGAGATCCCAGAGACCCAGTACTTC. Its protein product is CASSLNGWREIPETQYF.

J is TRBJ1-2 and V is TRBV30, with a tentative D call TRBD1 (6 bases). The ends were cut back, 1 base at V and 7 bases at J, with 13 bases in the middle. The CDR3 is 13 residues long. Germline loops: CDR1 GTSNPN, CDR2 SVGIG (reference sequence). CDR3 nucleotides: TGTGCCTGGAGTGCGACAGGCTCGGGTGGCTACACCTTC. Its translation is CAWSATGSGGYTF.

The CDR3 loop reads CSVETSGGPYNEQFF. The CDR3 DNA sequence: TGCAGCGTTGAAACTAGCGGGGGTCCCTACAATGAGCAGTTCTTC. The chain joins TRBV29-1 to TRBJ2-1; 11 bases map to TRBD2. Germline CDR1 and CDR2: SQVTM and ANQGSEA. Germline trimming cut 2 bases from V and 2 bases from J; bases unmatched to any gene: 2. The CDR3 is 15 amino acids.

The V and J genes are TRBV14 and TRBJ2-1; 8 nucleotides align to TRBD2. This CDR3 region has 17 residues. Per the germline V gene, CDR1 is SGHDN and CDR2 is FVKESK. V was pared by 4 bases and J by 1 base, with 9 bases of the junction left unmatched. CDR3 region: CASSLNPGLGSYNEQFF. The CDR3 DNA reads TGTGCCAGCAGCCTCAATCCGGGACTAGGGTCCTACAATGAGCAGTTCTTC.

The gene calls are TRBV6-1 and TRBJ1-2; D is ambiguous. Per germline, CDR1 MNHNS and CDR2 SASEGT. The CDR3 runs 13 residues. Trimming removed 3 bases from V and 8 bases from J, with 13 bases in between. Written as DNA, the CDR3 is TGTGCCAGCAGTGATGGAGGGATCGGCGGCTACACCTTC. It translates to CASSDGGIGGYTF.

This clone came up a few times. The chain has TRBV25-1 and TRBJ2-5; the match to TRBD1 covers 7 bases. Germline V CDR1 and CDR2: MGHDK, SYGVNS. This CDR3 has 15 residues. The V segment lost 1 base and the J segment 2 bases; nucleotides outside the gene matches: 4. CDR3 sequence reads: CASSEFGTVQETQYF. CDR3 nucleotide sequence: TGTGCCAGCAGTGAATTTGGGACAGTACAAGAGACCCAGTACTTC.